The 7 T cell receptor beta chains below were found in one sample sequenced in a study of T cell responses to AZD1222 COVID-19 vaccine. This table comes from immunoSEQ multiplex PCR, and its TCRdb copy is limited to in-frame clones, with some not included. The sample has about 150,000 clones; 90% to 95% are singletons. The sample was peripheral blood, taken 28 days after the second AZD1222 dose. These receptors all stem from an adult who received the AZD1222 COVID-19 vaccine.

The chain employs TRBV7-3 and TRBJ2-6; no definite D call. The CDR3 is 15 amino acids. With 2 bases removed from V and 0 bases from J, the gap between germline ends came to 5 bases. Germline V gene lookup returns CDR1 SGHTA and CDR2 FQGTGA. CDR3 bases: TGTGCCAGCAGCTTATCGAGCTCTGGGGCCAACGTCCTGACTTTC. Translation gives CASSLSSSGANVLTF.

The chain is built from TRBV28 and TRBJ1-1, with D maybe TRBD1 (5 bases). With 5 bases removed from V and 8 bases from J, the gap between germline ends came to 15 bases. The germline gives CDR1 MDHEN, CDR2 SYDVKM. The CDR3 is 13 residues long. This CDR3 is CASSLTGVREAFF. The CDR3 DNA follows: TGTGCCAGCAGTCTCACGGGGGTACGGGAAGCTTTCTTT.

The chain combines TRBV19 with TRBJ1-4; no clear D gene. Trimming removed 2 bases from V and 7 bases from J, with 8 bases in between. Germline values: CDR1 LNHDA, CDR2 SQIVND (reference sequence). The length of the CDR3 is 13 residues. The CDR3 DNA reads as TGTGCCAGTAGTATACCCCGGGCTGAAAAACTGTTTTTT. Encoded protein: CASSIPRAEKLFF.

The chain combines TRBV28 with TRBJ1-3, with D maybe TRBD1 (5 bases). V lost 5 bases and J 4 bases, leaving 15 bases between the germline ends. Germline lookup yields CDR1 MDHEN and CDR2 SYDVKM. The CDR3 has 15 amino acids. CDR3 DNA: TGTGCCAGCAGTGCCCCTGGGGCCCGAGGAAACACCATATATTTT. This sequence encodes CASSAPGARGNTIYF.

This clone occurred a few times. V usage is TRBV4-2 and J usage is TRBJ2-7, with 10 bases lining up with TRBD2. J was trimmed by 4 bases and V by 4 bases; bases with no gene match: 10. Germline assignment: CDR1 LGHNA and CDR2 YNFKEQ. The CDR3 is 16 residues long. The CDR3 DNA follows: TGTGCCAGCAGCCGCACCTCTAGCGGGAGTGCGTACGAGCAGTACTTC. Translation: CASSRTSSGSAYEQYF.

The rearrangement uses TRBV7-2 and TRBJ1-2, with 7 bases that match TRBD1. Per the germline V gene, CDR1 is SGHTA and CDR2 is FQGNSA. J gave up 8 bases and V 5 bases, and 11 bases lay outside the gene matches. The CDR3 is made up of 14 amino acids. CDR3 amino acids: CASSPSDRSNGYTF. CDR3 sequence (DNA): TGTGCCAGCAGCCCCTCGGACAGGTCAAACGGCTACACCTTC.

This chain uses TRBV10-3 with TRBJ1-1; D not resolved. Trimming removed 6 bases from V and 0 bases from J, with 5 bases in between. This CDR3 has 12 residues. Germline-derived CDR1 and CDR2 are ENHRY and SYGVKD. CDR3 in DNA: TGTGCCATCAGCTCATTGAACACTGAAGCTTTCTTT. It codes for CAISSLNTEAFF.